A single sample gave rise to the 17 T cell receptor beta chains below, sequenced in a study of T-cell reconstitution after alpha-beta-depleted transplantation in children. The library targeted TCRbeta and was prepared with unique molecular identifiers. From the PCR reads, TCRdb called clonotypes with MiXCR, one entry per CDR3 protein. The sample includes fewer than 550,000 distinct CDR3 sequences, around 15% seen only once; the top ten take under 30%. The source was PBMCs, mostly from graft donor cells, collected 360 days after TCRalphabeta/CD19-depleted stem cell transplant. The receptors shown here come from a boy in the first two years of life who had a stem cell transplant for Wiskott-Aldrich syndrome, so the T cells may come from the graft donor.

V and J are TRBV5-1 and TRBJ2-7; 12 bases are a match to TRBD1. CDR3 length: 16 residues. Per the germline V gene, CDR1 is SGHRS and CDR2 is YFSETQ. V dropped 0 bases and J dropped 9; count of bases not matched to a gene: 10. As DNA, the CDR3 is TGCGCCAGCAGCTTGGAACCGGGACAGGGGGCGATCTTGCAGTACTTC. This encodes CASSLEPGQGAILQYF.

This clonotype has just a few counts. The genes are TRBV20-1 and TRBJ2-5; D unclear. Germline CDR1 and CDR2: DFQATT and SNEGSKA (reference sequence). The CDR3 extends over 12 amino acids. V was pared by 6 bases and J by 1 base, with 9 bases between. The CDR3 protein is CSANRPQETQYF. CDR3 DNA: TGCAGTGCAAACCGGCCCCAAGAGACCCAGTACTTC.

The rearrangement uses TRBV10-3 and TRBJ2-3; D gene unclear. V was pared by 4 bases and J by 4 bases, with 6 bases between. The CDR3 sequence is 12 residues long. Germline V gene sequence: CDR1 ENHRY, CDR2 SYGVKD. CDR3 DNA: TGTGCCATCAGTGGATCCCCAGATACGCAGTATTTT. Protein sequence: CAISGSPDTQYF.

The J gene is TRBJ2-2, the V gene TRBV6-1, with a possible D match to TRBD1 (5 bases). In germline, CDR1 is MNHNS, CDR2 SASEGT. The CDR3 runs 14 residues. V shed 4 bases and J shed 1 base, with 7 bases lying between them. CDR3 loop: CASSGQLNTGELFF. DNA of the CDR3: TGTGCCAGCAGTGGACAGCTGAACACCGGGGAGCTGTTTTTT.

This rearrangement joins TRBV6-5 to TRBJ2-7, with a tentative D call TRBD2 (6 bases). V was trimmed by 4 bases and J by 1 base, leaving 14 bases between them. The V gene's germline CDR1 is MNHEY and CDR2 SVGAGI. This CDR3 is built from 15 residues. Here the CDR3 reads CASSLLRDWSYEQYF. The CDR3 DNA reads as TGTGCCAGCAGTTTGCTCCGGGACTGGTCCTACGAGCAGTACTTC.

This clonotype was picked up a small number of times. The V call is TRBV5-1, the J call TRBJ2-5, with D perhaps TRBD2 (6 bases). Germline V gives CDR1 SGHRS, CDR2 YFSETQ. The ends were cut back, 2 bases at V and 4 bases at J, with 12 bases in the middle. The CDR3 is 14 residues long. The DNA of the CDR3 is TGCGCCAGCAGCTTAATGGGGGGTAGAGAGACCCAGTACTTC. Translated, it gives CASSLMGGRETQYF.

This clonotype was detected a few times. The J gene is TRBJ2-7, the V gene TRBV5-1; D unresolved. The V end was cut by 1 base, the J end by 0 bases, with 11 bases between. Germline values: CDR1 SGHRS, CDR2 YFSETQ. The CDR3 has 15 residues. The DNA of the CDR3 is TGCGCCAGCAGCTTGCTACACGGAAGCTCCTACGAGCAGTACTTC. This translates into CASSLLHGSSYEQYF.

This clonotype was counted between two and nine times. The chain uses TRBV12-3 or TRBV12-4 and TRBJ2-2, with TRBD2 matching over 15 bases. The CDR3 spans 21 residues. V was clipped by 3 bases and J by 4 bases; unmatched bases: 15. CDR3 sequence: CASSFKFRGLAGGRSTGELFF. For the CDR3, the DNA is TGTGCCAGCAGTTTTAAGTTTCGTGGACTAGCGGGGGGGCGTAGCACCGGGGAGCTGTTTTTT.

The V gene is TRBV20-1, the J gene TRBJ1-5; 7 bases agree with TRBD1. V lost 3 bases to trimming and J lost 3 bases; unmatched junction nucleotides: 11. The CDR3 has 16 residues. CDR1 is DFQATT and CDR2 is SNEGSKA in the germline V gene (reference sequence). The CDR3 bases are TGCAGTGCTAGTAAGAGTAGTGGGACAGTCAATCAGCCCCAGCATTTT. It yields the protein CSASKSSGTVNQPQHF.

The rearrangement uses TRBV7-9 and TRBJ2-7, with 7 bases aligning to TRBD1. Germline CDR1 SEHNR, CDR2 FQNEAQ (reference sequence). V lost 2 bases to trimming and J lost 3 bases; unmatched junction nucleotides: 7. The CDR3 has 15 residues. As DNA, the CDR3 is TGTGCCAGCAGCTTAAAGAGGCCAGGGGGCTACGAGCAGTACTTC. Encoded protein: CASSLKRPGGYEQYF.

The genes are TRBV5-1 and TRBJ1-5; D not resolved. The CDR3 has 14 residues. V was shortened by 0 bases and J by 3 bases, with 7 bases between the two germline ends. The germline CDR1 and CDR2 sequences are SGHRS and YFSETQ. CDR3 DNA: TGCGCCAGCAGCTTGGAGCCTGCCAATCAGCCCCAGCATTTT. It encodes CASSLEPANQPQHF.

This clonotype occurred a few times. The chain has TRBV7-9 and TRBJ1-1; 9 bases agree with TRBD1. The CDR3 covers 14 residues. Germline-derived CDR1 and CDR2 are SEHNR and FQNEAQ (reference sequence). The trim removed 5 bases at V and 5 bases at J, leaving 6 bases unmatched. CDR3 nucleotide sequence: TGTGCCAGCAGCCCCCGGGACAGGGCGACTGAAGCTTTCTTT. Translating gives CASSPRDRATEAFF.

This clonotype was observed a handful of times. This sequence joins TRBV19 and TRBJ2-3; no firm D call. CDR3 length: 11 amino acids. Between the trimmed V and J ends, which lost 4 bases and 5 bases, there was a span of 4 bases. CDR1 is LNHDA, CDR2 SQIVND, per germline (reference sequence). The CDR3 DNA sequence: TGTGCCAGTAGTACGCAAGATACGCAGTATTTT. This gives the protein CASSTQDTQYF.

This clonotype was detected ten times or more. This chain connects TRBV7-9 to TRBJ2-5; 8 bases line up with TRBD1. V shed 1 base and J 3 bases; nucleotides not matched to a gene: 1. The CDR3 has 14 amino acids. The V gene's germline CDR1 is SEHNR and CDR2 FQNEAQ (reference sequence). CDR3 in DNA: TGTGCCAGCAGCTTAGACAGGGGGAAAGAGACCCAGTACTTC. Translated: CASSLDRGKETQYF.

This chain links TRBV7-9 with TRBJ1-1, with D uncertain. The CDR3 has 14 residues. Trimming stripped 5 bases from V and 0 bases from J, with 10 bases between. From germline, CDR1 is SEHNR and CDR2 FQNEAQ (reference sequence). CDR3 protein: CASSLSTLNTEAFF. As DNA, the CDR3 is TGTGCCAGCAGCCTTTCGACCTTGAACACTGAAGCTTTCTTT.

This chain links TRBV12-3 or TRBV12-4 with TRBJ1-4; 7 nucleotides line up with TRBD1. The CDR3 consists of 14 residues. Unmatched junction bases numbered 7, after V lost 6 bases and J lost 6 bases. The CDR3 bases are TGTGCCAGCAGCTACGACAGGGTGGATGAAAAACTGTTTTTT. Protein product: CASSYDRVDEKLFF.

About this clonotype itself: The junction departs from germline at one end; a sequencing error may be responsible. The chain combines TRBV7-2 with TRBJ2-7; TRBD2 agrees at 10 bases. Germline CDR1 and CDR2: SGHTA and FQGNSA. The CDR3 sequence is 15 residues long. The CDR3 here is CASSFILSLAGNRSF. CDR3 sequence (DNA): TGTGCCAGCAGCTTCATTCTGTCACTAGCGGGAAACCGGTCCTTC.